These 10 T cell receptor beta chains originate from one sample sequenced in a study of blood T cell repertoires in COVID-19. Using immunoSEQ multiplex PCR, the repertoire was profiled, and TCRdb retains in-frame clones only, with some absent. This table has about 240,000 clones, around 87% appearing once. The material sequenced was peripheral blood. Receptors were obtained from a man in his 60s who had recovered from COVID-19.

The chain carries TRBV30 and TRBJ2-3; 7 bases map to TRBD1. The J segment lost 1 base and the V segment lost 5 bases, leaving 12 bases of the junction unmatched. The CDR3 is 16 residues long. Germline assignment: CDR1 GTSNPN and CDR2 SVGIG (reference sequence). In DNA form, the CDR3 reads TGTGCCTGGTCGTGGGCCTCCGGGACAGGCACAGATACGCAGTATTTT. Protein product: CAWSWASGTGTDTQYF. The full variable domain, rest sourced from reference TRBV30 and TRBJ2-3, is SQTIHQWPATLVQPVGSPLSLECTVEGTSNPNLYWYRQAAGRGLQLLFYSVGIGQISSEVPQNLSASRPQDRQFILSSKKLLLSDSGFYLCAWSWASGTGTDTQYFGPGTRLTVL.

The chain recombines TRBV6-2 or TRBV6-3 with TRBJ1-4; 7 bases match TRBD1. Trimming took 2 bases from V and 4 from J; bases not matched to a gene: 4. Germline V gene lookup returns CDR1 MNHEY and CDR2 SVGEGT. CDR3 length: 15 amino acids. CDR3 nucleotide sequence: TGTGCCAGCAGTTACCCCCGGGACAGTAATGAAAAACTGTTTTTT. Residues: CASSYPRDSNEKLFF.

This CDR3 reads CASQKGGSYEQYF. CDR3 in DNA: TGTGCCAGTCAAAAAGGGGGATCCTACGAGCAGTACTTC. V usage is TRBV5-6 and J usage is TRBJ2-7; maybe TRBD1 (6 bases). Germline V gene sequence: CDR1 SGHDT, CDR2 YYEEEE. The V and J ends lost 8 bases and 1 base respectively, with 13 bases between them. The CDR3 covers 13 residues.

In its sample, this clone was seen once. The same CDR3 also results from other DNA sequences found in this sample. The chain employs TRBV12-3 or TRBV12-4 and TRBJ1-5; D is undetermined. Trimming took 3 bases from V and 7 from J, leaving 4 bases between them. CDR3 length: 11 amino acids. The CDR3 sequence is CASSFGQPQHF. The CDR3 DNA sequence: TGTGCCAGCAGTTTCGGGCAGCCCCAGCATTTT.

The V and J genes are TRBV6-6 and TRBJ2-5; maybe TRBD2 (5 bases). Germline loops: CDR1 MNHNY, CDR2 SVGAGI (reference sequence). The CDR3 loop spans 15 amino acids. Trimming shortened V by 4 bases and J by 4 bases, and 16 bases separated the two germline ends. The CDR3: CASSLRERRGETQYF. The CDR3 DNA reads as TGTGCCAGCAGTTTAAGGGAGCGCCGCGGAGAGACCCAGTACTTC.

J is TRBJ1-2 and V is TRBV7-8, with a weak D call TRBD1 (5 bases). The germline V and J ends were trimmed by 1 base and 4 bases, with 13 bases remaining between them. In germline, CDR1 is SGHVS, CDR2 FQNEAQ. This CDR3 has 15 residues. In DNA, the CDR3 is TGTGCCAGCAGCTTAGGACAGAGGTCTATCTATGGCTACACCTTC. Translating gives CASSLGQRSIYGYTF.

CDR3 amino acids: CASSDDLAEQFF. The CDR3 DNA reads as TGTGCCAGCAGTGACGACCTAGCGGAGCAGTTCTTC. The chain joins TRBV6-4 to TRBJ2-1; possibly TRBD2 for D (6 bases). This CDR3 has 12 amino acids. Germline V gives CDR1 MRHNA, CDR2 SNTAGT. Trimming shortened V by 2 bases and J by 10 bases, and 9 bases separated the two germline ends.

The V gene is TRBV28, the J gene TRBJ1-4; D is perhaps TRBD1 (6 bases). This CDR3 is 15 amino acids long. Germline lookup yields CDR1 MDHEN and CDR2 SYDVKM. V was cut by 1 base and J by 4 bases, with 10 bases left in between. CDR3 loop: CASSLLGAHNEKLFF. CDR3 DNA: TGTGCCAGCAGTTTATTGGGGGCCCATAATGAAAAACTGTTTTTT. Full variable domain (missing parts from reference TRBV28 and TRBJ1-4): DVKVTQSSRYLVKRTGEKVFLECVQDMDHENMFWYRQDPGLGLRLIYFSYDVKMKEKGDIPEGYSVSREKKERFSLILESASTNQTSMYLCASSLLGAHNEKLFFGSGTQLSVL.

On this clone itself: The sample holds other DNA sequences that translate to the same CDR3. The gene calls are TRBV19 and TRBJ2-5, with a weak D call TRBD1 (6 bases). Germline assignment: CDR1 LNHDA and CDR2 SQIVND (reference sequence). Trimming took off 2 bases at V and 3 bases at J, with 10 bases between the two ends. The length of the CDR3 is 14 residues. Written as DNA, the CDR3 is TGTGCCAGTAGTATACGGGCAGGGGAAGAGACCCAGTACTTC. This sequence encodes CASSIRAGEETQYF.

This chain connects TRBV20-1 to TRBJ2-3, with 8 bases identical to TRBD2. V lost 3 bases to trimming and J lost 2 bases; unmatched junction nucleotides: 7. CDR3 length: 15 residues. Germline-derived CDR1 and CDR2 are DFQATT and SNEGSKA (reference sequence). The CDR3 loop is CSASSQAGDTDTQYF. DNA for the CDR3: TGCAGTGCTAGTTCCCAAGCGGGGGACACAGATACGCAGTATTTT.